This TCR beta chain was recovered during a study of blood T cell repertoires in COVID-19. Data came from immunoSEQ multiplex PCR; TCRdb stores just in-frame clones and leaves some out. The data contain 150,000 to 190,000 clones, around 84% of them singletons. This sequence originates from a man aged 45 to 65 who had recovered from COVID-19. The source material was PBMCs or T cells enriched from blood (not recorded which).

The CDR3 DNA sequence: TGTGCCAGCAGCCAGGACAGGATAAATAATGAAAAACTGTTTTTT. This codes for CASSQDRINNEKLFF. The rearrangement uses TRBV4-2 and TRBJ1-4; TRBD1 aligns across 7 bases. CDR3 length: 15 residues. The J segment lost 4 bases and the V segment lost 3 bases, leaving 5 bases of the junction unmatched. CDR1 LGHNA and CDR2 YNFKEQ come from the germline V gene.